This TCR beta chain emerged from a study of blood T cell repertoires in COVID-19 (dated by TCRdb to the early 2020s). Describing the broader study: Collaborator samples came from the United States, Italy and Spain and covered acute and convalescent phases of COVID-19. The prospective study material was composed of cDNA or gDNA derived from T cells, B-cell-depleted T cells, or PBMCs. The dataset comprised deeply sampled blood TCRbeta repertoires from subjects exposed to, actively infected with, or recovered from COVID-19. The repertoires were made available in a free public database intended to serve as a resource for research on the immune response to SARS-CoV-2. The samples were drawn from the first 160 participants of the ongoing ImmuneRACE study and from about 1,200 subjects provided by 6 global collaborators. A de-identified subject ID, COVID-19 status, age in years and sex were almost always included in the sample metadata. Where HLA class I and class II types were available, the types were taken from metadata supplied by the sample provider, not from assay-based typing. Findings and caveats that apply to the study as a whole: Clinical and demographic metadata were provided uncurated, with the amount varying by source and participant.

Each collaborating institution followed its own protocols to collect whole blood in K2EDTA tubes. For TCRbeta analysis, collaborator samples were shipped as frozen whole blood, as isolated PBMCs, or as DNA extracted from either sample type. TCRbeta CDR3 regions were amplified from genomic DNA using the immunoSEQ Assay, a bias-controlled multiplex PCR. The paper's data handling went like this. Within the assay, amplification of reference gene primers was used to estimate how many nucleated cells each sample contained. Sequence reads were collapsed and filtered to measure the absolute abundance of every unique TCRbeta CDR3 rearrangement. For each sample, productive Simpson clonality was calculated as the square root of Simpson's diversity index over productive rearrangements. Entries here come from immuneACCESS through TCRdb and include only in-frame sequences with V and J called. Some clones fail to appear in such tables; in the studies checked, an unresolved V gene covers under half of the shortfall, and the cause of the remainder is unknown. V and J calls and clone size follow that table, whereas D and trimming were derived from the DNA. The sample table lists 150,000 to 200,000 clones, 76% of them with a count of one. More than 6.5% of the sample lies in the top ten.

This clone was seen only a few times. There is no known antigen for this receptor. Base quality data are lacking; no much larger clone is found one base away. The germline ends are 8 bases apart after V is trimmed by 1 base and J by 2 bases. According to the germline V gene (reference sequence), CDR1 reads SEHNR and CDR2 reads FQNEAQ. The CDR3 sequence holds 14 residues, the cysteine and phenylalanine included. Only CDR3 DNA remains: 42 bases, in frame from the first base. The clonotype originates from a woman in her forties or fifties with active or convalescent COVID-19. Sequencing was done on a sample of peripheral blood. The V and J genes are TRBV7-9 and TRBJ1-2, with the D gene uncertain. For the CDR3, the sequence is CASSLGAGNYGYTF. The nucleotides read TGTGCCAGCAGCTTAGGAGCGGGAAACTATGGCTACACCTTC.